This T cell receptor beta chain was identified during a study of blood T cell repertoires in COVID-19. The wider study: Samples representing acute and convalescent COVID-19 were sourced from the United States, Italy and Spain. T cells, B-cell-depleted T cells, or PBMCs provided the cDNA or gDNA that served as material.

Looked up from germline, CDR1 is MNHEY and CDR2 is SVGEGT. This CDR3 comprises 13 residues. V dropped 0 bases and J dropped 7 bases, with 10 bases sitting between them. Per the original data handling: Amplification of reference gene primers was used by the study to estimate nucleated cell counts. Data came from immunoSEQ multiplex PCR; TCRdb stores just in-frame clones and leaves some out. V and J calls and clone size come straight from that table; D and trimming were deduced from the DNA. This sample has around 150,000 clones, with around 90% found just once. The receptor was derived from a woman in her fifties or sixties with active or convalescent COVID-19. Sequencing was done on a sample of peripheral blood. The chain combines TRBV6-2 or TRBV6-3 with TRBJ2-7; perhaps TRBD1 as D (6 bases). DNA for the CDR3: TGTGCCAGCAGTTACTCGCTCAGGGGTGAGCAGTACTTC. It codes for CASSYSLRGEQYF.